This T cell receptor (beta chain) came from a study of T cells after yellow fever vaccination. Overall study context: Fractions containing few cells were prepared with SMART-Seq v4 Ultra Low Input.

A 5'RACE template-switching step, the method used to make TCR cDNA, added a universal primer site and UMIs. Each CDR3 protein gets one entry after TCRdb re-called the 5' RACE reads with MiXCR. The sample gives a few hundred thousand distinct CDR3 sequences, 12% of which show up once; 2.5% to 4% is in the top ten. Regarding the study as a whole: Weaker overall was a secondary response that nonetheless peaked faster, on day 5 versus 15.

Germline CDR1 and CDR2: MNHEY and SMNVEV (reference sequence). This CDR3 is built from 17 residues. The trim removed 5 bases at V and 4 bases at J, leaving 10 bases unmatched. Note on this clonotype: Antigen: not known.

The TCR originated in a man aged 18 to 35 who received the YFV17D yellow fever vaccine. The V call is TRBV27, the J call TRBJ2-3; 12 nucleotides match TRBD2. The material sequenced was CD4+ T cells sorted from PBMCs, taken 15 days after the yellow fever booster vaccination. CDR3 loop: CASSARLAGAWADTQYF. CDR3 DNA sequence: TGTGCCAGCAGTGCAAGACTAGCGGGGGCCTGGGCAGATACGCAGTATTTT.